Listed below are T cell receptor beta chains from one sample, sequenced in a study of shared T cell receptors in the human thymus. Some clones are missing from TCRdb's copy, which holds only in-frame ones; the method was immunoSEQ multiplex PCR. The table has roughly 710,000 clones, 75% to 90% seen once. The data also belong to a second study, concerning human thymus T cells.

The specimen sequenced was thymocytes. These TCRs come from a girl less than two years old with a congenital heart defect. CDR3s include the opening cysteine and the closing phenylalanine or tryptophan. Fields, in order: D gene, V gene, J gene, clone size, CDR3 DNA, CDR3 protein. D genes are given only for firm matches. Clone size is shown for a subset of rows, as once, few, many or a class of expanded clone.

.	TRBV6-6	TRBJ2-5	few	TGTGCCAGCAGTTACGTCCTGGGGGGAATACAAGAGACCCAGTACTTC	CASSYVLGGIQETQYF
TRBD1	TRBV9	TRBJ1-1	.	TGTGCCAGCAGCGTTGGGGGGGACAGGGGGCATCACACTGAAGCTTTCTTT	CASSVGGDRGHHTEAFF
TRBD1	TRBV19	TRBJ1-1	few	TGTGCCAGTAGCGAAAGGTGGCTCTCGACAGGGACTGAAGCTTTCTTT	CASSERWLSTGTEAFF
.	TRBV6-1	TRBJ2-6	.	TGTGCCAGCAGTGTAAGGGCCAACGTCCTGACTTTC	CASSVRANVLTF
TRBD1	TRBV27	TRBJ1-2	.	TGTGCCACTCAGGGACAGGGAGTCTATGGCTACACCTTC	CATQGQGVYGYTF
TRBD1	TRBV13	TRBJ1-4	.	TGTGCCAGCAGCTTAGGTCTGTTCGGCGGCGCGGGACAGGGGGCTGTTAATGAAAAACTGTTTTTT	CASSLGLFGGAGQGAVNEKLFF
TRBD1	TRBV11-2	TRBJ2-7	.	TGTGCCAGCAGCCAAGCAAGTCCGGGCAGGGGGCTCTACGAGCAGTACTTC	CASSQASPGRGLYEQYF
.	TRBV5-1	TRBJ2-4	.	TGCGCCAGCAGCTTGGGATACGGGGATGGTAAGGCCAAAAACATTCAGTACTTC	CASSLGYGDGKAKNIQYF
TRBD1	TRBV27	TRBJ1-2	once	TGTGCCAGCAGGACAGGGGGGAATGGCTACACCTTC	CASRTGGNGYTF
.	TRBV10-2	TRBJ2-7	once	TGCGCCAGCAGTGATTGGGTGGGCCAATTCTACGAGCAGTACTTC	CASSDWVGQFYEQYF
TRBD1	TRBV5-6	TRBJ2-4	.	TGTGCCAGCAGCCGACAGGGATGGAGGGCCAAAAACATTCAGTACTTC	CASSRQGWRAKNIQYF
.	TRBV15	TRBJ2-3	few	TGTGCCACCAGCAGGCCCCAAGTGTGGAGAGATACGCAGTATTTT	CATSRPQVWRDTQYF
TRBD2	TRBV9	TRBJ2-1	.	TGTGCCAGCAGCCCCCGGGGGGGCACGGCCAATGAGCAGTTCTTC	CASSPRGGTANEQFF
TRBD1	TRBV5-8	TRBJ1-1	.	TGTGCCATACCCGGGACAGCCTACACTGAAGCTTTCTTT	CAIPGTAYTEAFF
.	TRBV5-1	TRBJ2-1	.	TGCGCCAGCAGCTTGGCCGGGACTTACAATGAGCAGTTCTTC	CASSLAGTYNEQFF
TRBD1	TRBV4-1	TRBJ1-1	once	TGCGCCAGCAGCCAAGATACGACCCGTCTCCGGGACAGAGACACTGAAGCTTTCTTT	CASSQDTTRLRDRDTEAFF
TRBD1	TRBV25-1	TRBJ1-2	once	TGTGCCAGCAGTAACGGGACAGGGAATGGCTACACCTTC	CASSNGTGNGYTF
TRBD2	TRBV27	TRBJ2-2	.	TGTGCCAGCAGTTTCCAGACTAGCGGGAGATTTACCGGGGAGCTGTTTTTT	CASSFQTSGRFTGELFF
.	TRBV25-1	TRBJ2-7	.	TGTGCCAGCAGTGGTGACAGATACGAGCAGTACTTC	CASSGDRYEQYF
.	TRBV7-6	TRBJ2-7	once	TGTGCCAGCAGTCGGGCGCGGGGCCCTTACGAGCAGTACTTC	CASSRARGPYEQYF
TRBD1	TRBV6-1	TRBJ1-2	.	TGTGCCAGGTACGGGTACAGGGGGAACTATGGCTACACCTTC	CARYGYRGNYGYTF
TRBD1	TRBV27	TRBJ2-7	.	TGTGCCAGCAGTTTATCTCTCAGGGGGTACGAGCAGTACTTC	CASSLSLRGYEQYF
.	TRBV7-9	TRBJ1-2	.	TGTGCCAGCAGCTTAGATGGTGTACGGGTCGGCTACACCTTC	CASSLDGVRVGYTF
.	TRBV6-6	TRBJ1-6	.	TGTGCCAGCAGAAACCTGGCCCATAATTCACCCCTCCACTTT	CASRNLAHNSPLHF
TRBD1	TRBV4-1	TRBJ1-4	.	TGCGCCAGCAGCCAGCACTCCTCCGCCGGGACAGGGGAGAATGAAAAACTGTTTTTT	CASSQHSSAGTGENEKLFF
.	TRBV19	TRBJ1-3	.	TGTGCCAGTAGTACTGACAGCTGCTCTGGAAACACCATATATTTT	CASSTDSCSGNTIYF
.	TRBV6-5	TRBJ1-1	.	TGTGCCAGCAGTTACGTGGTCGGCACTGAAGCTTTCTTT	CASSYVVGTEAFF
.	TRBV7-2	TRBJ2-3	.	TGTGCCAGCAGCTTAGCGTTAAGCACAGATACGCAGTATTTT	CASSLALSTDTQYF
.	TRBV29-1	TRBJ2-3	.	TGCAGCGGATCCCAGCACGGCGGGGAGACAGATACGCAGTATTTT	CSGSQHGGETDTQYF
.	TRBV6-6	TRBJ1-2	.	TGTGCCAGCAGTCTTCCCGGGAGGGGACTCTATGGCTACACCTTC	CASSLPGRGLYGYTF
.	TRBV5-6	TRBJ2-7	.	TGTGCCAGCAGCAAATGGACTCCAGGGGCCTACGAGCAGTACTTC	CASSKWTPGAYEQYF
.	TRBV2	TRBJ1-1	.	TGTGCCAGCAGTGAGTGGGGGCTACGAACTGAAGCTTTCTTT	CASSEWGLRTEAFF
TRBD1	TRBV19	TRBJ2-7	.	TGTGCCACTACCGGGACAGGGGGTTCCTACGAGCAGTACTTC	CATTGTGGSYEQYF
.	TRBV4-1	TRBJ2-7	.	TGCGCCAGCAGCCAAGAAGGGTGGGAGGTCGAGCAGTACTTC	CASSQEGWEVEQYF
TRBD1	TRBV5-1	TRBJ1-2	.	TGCGCCAGCAGCTCTTCACGAATGATGGGACAGGGTTATGGCTACACCTTC	CASSSSRMMGQGYGYTF
TRBD1	TRBV2	TRBJ1-2	.	TGTGCCAGTAAATATCAGGACAGGGATTTTGGTGGCTACACCTTC	CASKYQDRDFGGYTF
TRBD2	TRBV4-3	TRBJ2-5	.	TGCGCCAGCAGCCAAGTGGTAGCGGGGGGGCTCTGGGAGACCCAGTACTTC	CASSQVVAGGLWETQYF
TRBD1	TRBV6-5	TRBJ1-2	.	TGTGCCAGCACCTACGGGGACAGAAATGGCTACACCTTC	CASTYGDRNGYTF
TRBD2	TRBV5-4	TRBJ2-1	.	TGTGCCAGCAGACACGACCCCGGGACTAGTGATGAGCAGTTCTTC	CASRHDPGTSDEQFF
.	TRBV2	TRBJ2-7	.	TGTGCCACTCGGCCAGGAACCAGACAGGCCCCTCGACAATCCTACGAGCAGTACTTC	CATRPGTRQAPRQSYEQYF
.	TRBV28	TRBJ1-2	.	TGTGCCAGCAGTTTAGACTATTTGGAGATCGGCTACACCTTC	CASSLDYLEIGYTF
.	TRBV30	TRBJ2-7	.	TGTGCCTGGAGTGTAGATGCGGGGGCCGACGAGCAGTACTTC	CAWSVDAGADEQYF
.	TRBV10-3	TRBJ1-3	.	TGTGCCACCCTGGGCGCACCTGGAAACACCATATATTTT	CATLGAPGNTIYF
TRBD1	TRBV5-1	TRBJ2-7	.	TGCGCCAGCAGCTTGGGCCCCGGGACAGAGGATGAGGAGCAGTACTTC	CASSLGPGTEDEEQYF
.	TRBV6-5	TRBJ1-4	.	TGTGCCAGCAGTTACGGGGAGGGAGACGAAAAACTGTTTTTT	CASSYGEGDEKLFF
.	TRBV10-2	TRBJ1-6	.	TGCGCCAGTCGTGGGGCACCCCCTAATTCCCCCCTCCACTTT	CASRGAPPNSPLHF